The 16 T cell receptor beta chains presented below share a single source sample, sequenced in a study of Tregs in tolerant kidney transplant recipients. Here immunoSEQ multiplex PCR was the method, and the copy in TCRdb shows in-frame clones only, minus some. The sample gives roughly 250,000 clones, roughly four fifths of which show up once; about 0.58% is in the top ten. The sequenced sample was CD4+ T cells from blood. Every receptor here comes from a human donor in good health.

This clone has just a few counts. The chain links TRBV9 to TRBJ2-7; 7 bases match TRBD1. The V segment lost 0 bases and the J segment 5 bases; nucleotides outside the gene matches: 8. The CDR3 is 15 amino acids. Germline assignment: CDR1 SGDLS and CDR2 YYNGEE. CDR3 DNA: TGTGCCAGCAGCGTAGAGGTCGACAGGGTCGACGAGCAGTACTTC. Protein: CASSVEVDRVDEQYF. Full variable domain (missing parts from reference TRBV9 and TRBJ2-7): DSGVTQTPKHLITATGQRVTLRCSPRSGDLSVYWYQQSLDQGLQFLIQYYNGEERAKGNILERFSAQQFPDLHSELNLSSLELGDSALYFCASSVEVDRVDEQYFGPGTRLTVT.

The chain combines TRBV7-9 with TRBJ1-4; no firm D call. CDR3 length: 14 amino acids. CDR1 is SEHNR and CDR2 is FQNEAQ in the germline V gene (reference sequence). Trimming took off 5 bases at V and 8 bases at J, with 15 bases between the two ends. CDR3 amino acids: CASSNKVSAEKLFF. CDR3 in DNA: TGTGCCAGCAGCAACAAGGTTTCTGCGGAAAAACTGTTTTTT.

The chain recombines TRBV7-8 with TRBJ2-1; tentative D call: TRBD2 (5 bases). Deletions cut 5 bases from V and 9 bases from J, with 14 bases between. The CDR3 runs 13 residues. CDR1 and CDR2 from the germline V gene are SGHVS and FQNEAQ. Here the CDR3 DNA reads TGTGCCAGCAGCACCGGCCCTGAGGGTGAGCAGTTCTTC. Amino acid sequence: CASSTGPEGEQFF. The variable domain in full, with the rest retrieved from reference TRBV7-8 and TRBJ2-1, is GAGVSQSPRYKVAKRGQDVALRCDPISGHVSLFWYQQALGQGPEFLTYFQNEAQLDKSGLPSDRFFAERPEGSVSTLKIQRTQQEDSAVYLCASSTGPEGEQFFGPGTRLTVL.

The CDR3 DNA sequence: TGTGCCACCAGCAGAGGAGCAGGGAGAACTGGAAACACCATATATTTT. Residues: CATSRGAGRTGNTIYF. V gene TRBV15 combines with J gene TRBJ1-3; D possibly corresponds to TRBD1 (5 bases). Per germline, CDR1 LNHNV and CDR2 YYDKDF (reference sequence). This CDR3 is built from 16 residues. Deletions cut 1 base from V and 2 bases from J, with 12 bases between.

This clone was detected once. The chain employs TRBV10-3 and TRBJ2-1; D unclear. V was pared by 2 bases and J by 5 bases, with 16 bases between. The length of the CDR3 is 16 residues. CDR1 is ENHRY and CDR2 is SYGVKD in the germline V gene. CDR3 amino acids: CAISEPKGPVNNEQFF. CDR3 nucleotide sequence: TGTGCCATCAGTGAGCCGAAAGGCCCTGTTAACAATGAGCAGTTCTTC.

The chain carries TRBV5-8 and TRBJ1-2; 11 bases agree with TRBD1. The germline V gene encodes CDR1 SGHTS and CDR2 YDEGEE. The V and J ends lost 3 bases and 2 bases, in that order; junction bases with no gene match: 6. This CDR3 spans 16 amino acids. The chain's CDR3 is CASSWGTGGLNYGYTF. The CDR3 DNA follows: TGTGCCAGCAGCTGGGGGACAGGGGGTTTGAACTATGGCTACACCTTC.

The genes are TRBV19 and TRBJ1-1; D unresolved. This CDR3 spans 13 amino acids. The ends were cut back, 2 bases at V and 5 bases at J, with 9 bases in the middle. The V gene's germline CDR1 is LNHDA and CDR2 SQIVND (reference sequence). The DNA of the CDR3 is TGTGCCAGTAGTATAAACAGAGAGACTGAAGCTTTCTTT. This gives the protein CASSINRETEAFF.

This chain uses TRBV2 with TRBJ2-7; D is unclear. The CDR3 runs to 13 residues. Germline loops: CDR1 SNHLY, CDR2 FYNNEI. V lost 5 bases and J lost 2, with 10 bases in between. The CDR3 DNA sequence: TGTGCCAGCAGTAGGGCAGGTACCTACGAGCAGTACTTC. This codes for CASSRAGTYEQYF.

A remark on this clone: Mismatch with germline at one junction end may stem from a read error. V and J are TRBV27 and TRBJ1-1; D is unclear. This CDR3 spans 14 amino acids. Germline CDR1 reads MNHEY; CDR2 reads SMNVEV (reference sequence). CDR3 region: CACSLQPGVTEAFF. In DNA form, the CDR3 reads TGTGCCTGCAGTTTACAGCCTGGGGTCACTGAAGCTTTCTTT.

The chain carries TRBV30 and TRBJ1-1; TRBD1 agrees at 8 bases. Per the germline V gene, CDR1 is GTSNPN and CDR2 is SVGIG (reference sequence). The V segment lost 5 bases and the J segment 7 bases; nucleotides outside the gene matches: 12. The CDR3 has 14 residues. As DNA, the CDR3 is TGTGCCTGGGCGCAGGGGGCGCCTTTGGTTGAAGCTTTCTTT. Translated, it gives CAWAQGAPLVEAFF.

This clone occurred once. The chain carries TRBV18 and TRBJ1-6; D not certain. The CDR3 is made up of 14 amino acids. Germline CDR1 reads KGHSH; CDR2 reads LQKENI. Trimming cost V 5 bases and J 3 bases, with 8 bases left between them. As DNA, the CDR3 is TGTGCCAGCTCATACCCTAACTATAATTCACCCCTCCACTTT. It is translated as CASSYPNYNSPLHF.

This clone was counted once. V is TRBV10-2 and J is TRBJ2-1; 11 bases are shared with TRBD2. The J segment lost 6 bases and the V segment lost 4 bases, leaving 2 bases of the junction unmatched. In germline, CDR1 is WSHSY, CDR2 SAAADI. This CDR3 contains 14 residues. CDR3: CASSALAGGNEQFF. The CDR3 bases are TGCGCCAGCAGTGCGCTAGCGGGAGGCAATGAGCAGTTCTTC.

This clone was recorded a few times. V and J are TRBV19 and TRBJ1-2; possible D gene TRBD1, 5 bases. CDR1 and CDR2 (germline): LNHDA, SQIVND (reference sequence). The CDR3 length is 13 residues. V lost 3 bases and J lost 6, with 11 bases in between. The CDR3 sequence: CASSMWGRNGYTF. The CDR3, as DNA: TGTGCCAGTAGTATGTGGGGACGGAATGGCTACACCTTC.

CDR3 nucleotides: TGTGCCAGCAGCTTAGCGCCAGGCACAGAGACCCAGTACTTC. Its translation is CASSLAPGTETQYF. The chain has TRBV7-2 and TRBJ2-5; D gene unclear. This CDR3 has 14 amino acids. CDR1 SGHTA and CDR2 FQGNSA come from the germline V gene. Trimming removed 0 bases from V and 4 bases from J, with 9 bases in between.

This clone was recorded a few times. Other nucleotide sequences in the sample specify the same CDR3. The rearrangement links TRBV6-6 to TRBJ1-2, with 7 bases matching TRBD1. Germline V lookup: CDR1 MNHNY, CDR2 SVGAGI (reference sequence). The CDR3 has 13 residues. V was pared by 6 bases and J by 2 bases, with 3 bases of the junction left unmatched. The CDR3 nucleotides read TGTGCCAGCAGCCCGACAGGGAACTATGGCTACACCTTC. This sequence encodes CASSPTGNYGYTF.

CDR3 protein: CSARDQYNEKLFF. The CDR3 DNA is TGCAGCGCCCGGGACCAGTATAATGAAAAACTGTTTTTT. V usage is TRBV29-1 and J usage is TRBJ1-4; perhaps TRBD1 as D (5 bases). CDR1 SQVTM and CDR2 ANQGSEA come from the germline V gene. The V end was cut by 7 bases, the J end by 4 bases, with 13 bases between. CDR3 size: 13 residues.